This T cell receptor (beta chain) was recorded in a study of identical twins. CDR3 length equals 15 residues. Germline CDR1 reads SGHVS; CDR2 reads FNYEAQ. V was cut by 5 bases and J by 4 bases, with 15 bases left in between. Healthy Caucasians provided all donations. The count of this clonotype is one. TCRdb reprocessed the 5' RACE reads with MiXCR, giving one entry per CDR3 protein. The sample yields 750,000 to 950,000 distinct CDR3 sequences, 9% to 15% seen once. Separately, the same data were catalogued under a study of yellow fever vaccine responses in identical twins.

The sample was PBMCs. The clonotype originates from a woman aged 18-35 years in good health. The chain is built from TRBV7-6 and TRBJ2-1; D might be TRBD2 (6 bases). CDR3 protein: CASSRGSGLYNEQFF. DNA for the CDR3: TGTGCCAGCAGCCGGGGGAGTGGGCTTTACAATGAGCAGTTCTTC.